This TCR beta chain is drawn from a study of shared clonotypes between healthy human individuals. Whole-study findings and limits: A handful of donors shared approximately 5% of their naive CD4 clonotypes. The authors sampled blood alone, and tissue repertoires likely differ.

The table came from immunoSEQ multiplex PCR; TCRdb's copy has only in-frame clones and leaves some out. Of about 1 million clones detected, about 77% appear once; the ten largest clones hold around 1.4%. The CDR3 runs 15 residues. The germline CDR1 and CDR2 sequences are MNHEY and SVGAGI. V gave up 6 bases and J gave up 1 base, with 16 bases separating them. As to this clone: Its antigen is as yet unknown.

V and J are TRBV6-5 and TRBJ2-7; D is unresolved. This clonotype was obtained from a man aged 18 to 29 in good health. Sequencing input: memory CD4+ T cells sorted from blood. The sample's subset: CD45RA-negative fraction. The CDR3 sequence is CASRRSLSDSYEQYF. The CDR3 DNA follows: TGTGCCAGCAGACGGTCTTTATCGGATTCCTACGAGCAGTACTTC.